This T cell receptor beta chain derives from a study of beta chain features in type 1 diabetes. In the study overall: The patients were much like the healthy donors in age, gender and cell yields. Broader study findings: PCR might show a preference for shorter templates, equally across patients and controls. For type 1 diabetes patients, VDJ junctions showed fewer insertions and more deletions. Since sequencing was performed on cDNA, cells with high TCR expression could be over-represented.

Expressed TCRB transcripts were sequenced because the entire RNA isolate underwent reverse transcription. Clones were read by immunoSEQ multiplex PCR, and TCRdb kept only the in-frame ones, dropping some. The sample holds 250,000 to 350,000 clones, 12% to 15% seen once. CDR1 is LNHDA and CDR2 is SQIVND in the germline V gene (reference sequence). V was pared by 1 base and J by 2 bases, with 8 bases between. The CDR3 spans 14 residues. There are a few counts of this clone. Its antigen is unidentified. Sequences were obtained from central memory CD4+ T cells from blood. The J gene is TRBJ1-1, the V gene TRBV19, with D unresolved. The source of this sequence is a man aged 25-45 years in good health. The CDR3 protein is CASSIGGYNTEAFF. DNA for the CDR3: TGTGCCAGTAGTATAGGAGGATACAACACTGAAGCTTTCTTT.